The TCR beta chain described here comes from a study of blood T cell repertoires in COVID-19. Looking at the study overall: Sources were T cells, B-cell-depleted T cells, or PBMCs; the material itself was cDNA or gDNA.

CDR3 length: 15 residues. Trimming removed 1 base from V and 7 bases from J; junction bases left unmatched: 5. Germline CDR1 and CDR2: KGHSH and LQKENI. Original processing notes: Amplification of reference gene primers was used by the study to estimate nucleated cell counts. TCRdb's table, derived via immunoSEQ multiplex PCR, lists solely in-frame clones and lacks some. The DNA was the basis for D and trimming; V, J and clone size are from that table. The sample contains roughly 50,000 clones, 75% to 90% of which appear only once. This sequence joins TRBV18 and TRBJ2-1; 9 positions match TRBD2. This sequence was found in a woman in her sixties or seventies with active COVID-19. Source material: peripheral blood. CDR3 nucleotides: TGTGCCAGCTCACCACTAGCGGGGGTTAGGAATGAGCAGTTCTTC. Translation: CASSPLAGVRNEQFF.